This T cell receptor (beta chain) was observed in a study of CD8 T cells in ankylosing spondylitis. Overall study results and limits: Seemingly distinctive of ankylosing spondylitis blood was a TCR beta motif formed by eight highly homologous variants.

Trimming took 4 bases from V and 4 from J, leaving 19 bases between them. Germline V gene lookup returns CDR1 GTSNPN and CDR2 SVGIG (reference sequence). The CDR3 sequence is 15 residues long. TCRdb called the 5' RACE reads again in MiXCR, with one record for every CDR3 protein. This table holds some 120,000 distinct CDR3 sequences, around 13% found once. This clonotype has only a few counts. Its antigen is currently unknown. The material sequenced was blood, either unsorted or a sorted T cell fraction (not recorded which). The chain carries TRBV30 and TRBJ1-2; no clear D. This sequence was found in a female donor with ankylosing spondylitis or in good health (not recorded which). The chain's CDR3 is CAWISGSVDSYGYTF. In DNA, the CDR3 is TGTGCCTGGATCTCCGGGTCGGTGGATTCCTATGGCTACACCTTC.